This TCR beta chain was identified during a study of cytomegalovirus exposure and HLA in healthy donors. Study-wide results and caveats: Donors belonging to an Asian-associated ancestry cluster reportedly showed fewer N-insertions in productive TCRs than the roughly 680-donor mean, according to what a later analysis found. In a later analysis, TCR beta V- and J-gene trimming showed a link to a missense DCLRE1C variant. Three chains linked to CMV were shown in vitro to be specific for CMV antigens. The study flagged about 150 TCR beta chains as cytomegalovirus-associated.

Primers included in the PCR were 60 Vbeta and 13 Jbeta primers. Only in-frame clones appear in the TCRdb table, and some are missing; sequencing was by immunoSEQ multiplex PCR. The sample contains about 120,000 clones, approximately 80% of which appear only once. Germline V CDR1 and CDR2: KGHSH, LQKENI. The CDR3 is 15 residues long. Notes on this clone: Its specificity is unknown. Its ends do not fully match the called genes, so a read error is possible.

This TCR derives from a woman aged 18-30 years in good health and CMV-seronegative. The V and J genes are TRBV18 and TRBJ2-6, with a tentative D call TRBD1 (5 bases). Sequencing was performed on PBMCs. The DNA for the CDR3 is TGTGCCAGCTCACCACTTAGCTCTGGGGCCAACGGCCTGACTTTC. Translated, it gives CASSPLSSGANGLTF.